These 27 T cell receptor beta chains were sequenced from one sample in a study of cytomegalovirus exposure and HLA in healthy donors. The PCR made use of 60 Vbeta and 13 Jbeta primers. Data came from immunoSEQ multiplex PCR; TCRdb stores just in-frame clones and leaves some out. In the table there are 90,000 to 110,000 clones, 75% to 90% of which are singletons. Material for sequencing was PBMCs. The receptors stem from a man aged 25-40 years in good health and CMV-seropositive.

This clone was recorded only once. V and J are TRBV4-1 and TRBJ1-2, with D unresolved. The CDR3 is 16 residues long. CDR1 is MGHRA and CDR2 is YSYEKL in the germline V gene. The germline V and J ends were trimmed by 1 base and 2 bases, with 14 bases remaining between them. CDR3 sequence reads: CASSQGRRGSNYGYTF. CDR3 nucleotide sequence: TGCGCCAGCAGCCAAGGGAGGAGAGGGTCCAACTATGGCTACACCTTC.

This chain joins TRBV6-5 and TRBJ1-1; 7 bases align to TRBD1. The CDR3 totals 13 residues. V trimming: 8 bases; J trimming: 4 bases; junction bases outside the gene matches: 7. Germline values: CDR1 MNHEY, CDR2 SVGAGI. This CDR3 is CASSGQAATEAFF. The CDR3 region has the DNA TGTGCCAGCTCAGGACAGGCGGCCACTGAAGCTTTCTTT.

The gene calls are TRBV7-9 and TRBJ2-2, with D unclear. Looked up from germline, CDR1 is SEHNR and CDR2 is FQNEAQ (reference sequence). The CDR3 contains 12 residues. Between the trimmed V and J ends, which lost 6 bases and 3 bases, there was a span of 5 bases. For the CDR3, the DNA is TGTGCCAGCAGTCGGGACACCGGGGAGCTGTTTTTT. Protein: CASSRDTGELFF.

This clone was counted a few times. The chain couples TRBV6-1 to TRBJ1-1; D uncertain. V dropped 0 bases and J dropped 4 bases, with 15 bases sitting between them. This CDR3 has 16 amino acids. Germline CDR1 reads MNHNS; CDR2 reads SASEGT. CDR3 amino acids: CASSEAGGFLITEAFF. The CDR3 DNA reads as TGTGCCAGCAGTGAAGCTGGAGGGTTCCTCATCACTGAAGCTTTCTTT.

This chain joins TRBV29-1 and TRBJ2-3, with 8 bases fitting TRBD1. The CDR3 runs 12 residues. Trimming removed 3 bases from V and 6 bases from J; junction bases left unmatched: 2. Per the germline V gene, CDR1 is SQVTM and CDR2 is ANQGSEA. In nucleotides, the CDR3 is TGCAGCGTTGACCAGGGGGCGGATACGCAGTATTTT. This translates into CSVDQGADTQYF.

This clone is a singleton in its sample. The V call is TRBV11-1, the J call TRBJ1-1, with D perhaps TRBD1 (6 bases). The length of the CDR3 is 16 residues. CDR1 and CDR2 from the germline V gene are SGHAT and FQDESV (reference sequence). V was shortened by 5 bases and J by 3 bases, with 19 bases between the two germline ends. CDR3 coding DNA: TGTGCCAGCAGCCCTAGACAGGCGGAGAGAGACACTGAAGCTTTCTTT. Amino acids: CASSPRQAERDTEAFF.

This clone was seen a single time. As DNA, the CDR3 is TGTGCCAGCAGTCCGTGGGCCTCGACCGGGGAGCTGTTTTTT. It is translated as CASSPWASTGELFF. The genes are TRBV6-5 and TRBJ2-2; D gene uncertain. V lost 5 bases and J lost 5, with 12 bases in between. The CDR3 length is 14 residues. Germline CDR1 MNHEY, CDR2 SVGAGI.

The rearrangement uses TRBV5-5 and TRBJ2-5; tentative D call: TRBD1 (5 bases). Germline loops: CDR1 SGHKS, CDR2 YYEKEE (reference sequence). The length of the CDR3 is 13 residues. Trimming stripped 2 bases from V and 3 bases from J, with 8 bases between. CDR3 bases: TGTGCCAGCAGCTTAGCAGGGAAAGAGACCCAGTACTTC. It specifies CASSLAGKETQYF.

Comments on this clone: Relative to the germline gene, one junction end is altered; a read error may explain this. V and J are TRBV7-7 and TRBJ2-5; the match to TRBD2 covers 7 bases. The germline gives CDR1 SSHAT, CDR2 FNYEAQ (reference sequence). This CDR3 region has 16 residues. In nucleotides, the CDR3 is TGTGCTAGCAGCCCCCACCCGGGAGCGGGGAGAGAGACCCAGTACTTC. Amino acid sequence: CASSPHPGAGRETQYF.

This chain uses TRBV29-1 with TRBJ2-7; 11 bases fit TRBD1. The CDR3 is 14 amino acids. V gave up 5 bases and J gave up 3 bases; unmatched junction bases: 6. The germline CDR1 and CDR2 sequences are SQVTM and ANQGSEA. The CDR3 region is CSVSGTGGYYEQYF. CDR3 nucleotides: TGCAGCGTTTCGGGGACAGGGGGGTACTACGAGCAGTACTTC.

The chain links TRBV7-2 to TRBJ1-3; TRBD1 might be the D (5 bases). Trimming took 6 bases from V and 0 from J, leaving 9 bases between them. The CDR3 consists of 14 residues. The germline gives CDR1 SGHTA, CDR2 FQGNSA. The CDR3 loop is CASSPGPSGNTIYF. CDR3 DNA sequence: TGTGCCAGCAGTCCAGGGCCCTCTGGAAACACCATATATTTT. The variable domain in full, completed from reference TRBV7-2 and TRBJ1-3, reads GAGVSQSPSNKVTEKGKDVELRCDPISGHTALYWYRQSLGQGLEFLIYFQGNSAPDKSGLPSDRFSAERTGGSVSTLTIQRTQQEDSAVYLCASSPGPSGNTIYFGEGSWLTVV.

The J gene is TRBJ2-1, the V gene TRBV29-1; D gene uncertain. The CDR3 runs 11 residues. Germline values: CDR1 SQVTM, CDR2 ANQGSEA. The V end lost 1 base, the J end lost 6 bases, and 4 bases lay between the germline ends. The CDR3 DNA follows: TGCAGCGTTGAAGGGCTCAATGAGCAGTTCTTC. Translating it yields CSVEGLNEQFF.

The genes are TRBV28 and TRBJ2-2, with TRBD1 matching over 8 bases. The ends lost 4 bases at V and 7 bases at J; junction bases unmatched: 14. The length of the CDR3 is 17 residues. Germline loops: CDR1 MDHEN, CDR2 SYDVKM. The CDR3 region has the DNA TGTGCCAGCAGTTCCGGGCTCCGGGACAGGCTTAACGGGGAGCTGTTTTTT. Amino acid sequence: CASSSGLRDRLNGELFF.

The V call is TRBV5-4, the J call TRBJ1-6; maybe TRBD1 (6 bases). V dropped 5 bases and J dropped 7 bases, with 22 bases sitting between them. The CDR3 length is 17 residues. CDR1 SGHNT and CDR2 YYREEE come from the germline V gene (reference sequence). The chain's CDR3 is CASRLLGHHGSNSPLHF. As DNA, the CDR3 is TGTGCCAGCAGATTACTGGGACATCATGGCTCGAATTCACCCCTCCACTTT.

The chain has TRBV19 and TRBJ2-5, with TRBD2 as a possible D gene (5 bases). The V end lost 5 bases, the J end lost 0 bases, and 10 bases lay between the germline ends. This CDR3 region has 14 residues. The germline CDR1 and CDR2 sequences are LNHDA and SQIVND (reference sequence). In nucleotides, the CDR3 is TGTGCCAGTAGTCGCAACGGGAACCAAGAGACCCAGTACTTC. Encoded protein: CASSRNGNQETQYF.

V gene TRBV5-1 combines with J gene TRBJ2-5; no definite D call. Germline V CDR1 and CDR2: SGHRS, YFSETQ. Trimming cost V 4 bases and J 1 base, with 11 bases left between them. The CDR3 is made up of 14 amino acids. This CDR3 is CASSPRSFQETQYF. DNA of the CDR3: TGCGCCAGCAGCCCCCGGAGCTTCCAAGAGACCCAGTACTTC.

The rearrangement uses TRBV5-6 and TRBJ2-7; D gene ambiguous. Per germline, CDR1 SGHDT and CDR2 YYEEEE. V lost 0 bases to trimming and J lost 7 bases, with 5 bases between them. The CDR3 length is 11 residues. The CDR3 nucleotides are TGTGCCAGCAGCTTGGTTCGGGAGCAGTACTTC. Translation gives CASSLVREQYF.

This clone has just a few counts. V gene TRBV9 combines with J gene TRBJ2-3; D unresolved. The CDR3 is 13 residues long. Between the trimmed V and J ends, which lost 4 bases and 6 bases, there was a span of 12 bases. Per germline, CDR1 SGDLS and CDR2 YYNGEE. The CDR3 DNA reads as TGTGCCAGCAGCCCATCTTTCGGGGATACGCAGTATTTT. It translates to CASSPSFGDTQYF.

This clone was observed a single time. This chain joins TRBV27 and TRBJ2-7, with D tentatively TRBD1 (5 bases). Germline V gene sequence: CDR1 MNHEY, CDR2 SMNVEV (reference sequence). The CDR3 is made up of 13 amino acids. V was pared by 5 bases and J by 3 bases, with 11 bases between. CDR3 bases: TGTGCCAGCAGTCCCAGGGTGCTCTACGAGCAGTACTTC. It yields the protein CASSPRVLYEQYF.

The V call is TRBV2, the J call TRBJ1-2; D is unclear. The CDR3 is made up of 15 amino acids. Deletions cut 0 bases from V and 8 bases from J, with 16 bases between. Germline CDR1 is SNHLY and CDR2 is FYNNEI. The CDR3 DNA reads TGTGCCAGCAGTGAAGCCGGACTAGGGCCTTCAGGCTACACCTTC. This codes for CASSEAGLGPSGYTF. Full variable domain (rest looked up from reference TRBV2 and TRBJ1-2): EPEVTQTPSHQVTQMGQEVILRCVPISNHLYFYWYRQILGQKVEFLVSFYNNEISEKSEIFDDQFSVERPDGSNFTLKIRSTKLEDSAMYFCASSEAGLGPSGYTFGSGTRLTVV.

The rearrangement joins TRBV7-2 to TRBJ1-1; the D gene is possibly TRBD1 (5 bases). The V gene lost 5 bases and the J gene lost 3 bases, with 10 bases spanning the gap. Germline CDR1 and CDR2: SGHTA and FQGNSA. There are 13 residues in the CDR3. The DNA for the CDR3 is TGTGCCAGCAGCGTCGGGGGTTACACTGAAGCTTTCTTT. Translated, it gives CASSVGGYTEAFF. The whole variable domain, remainder taken from reference TRBV7-2 and TRBJ1-1, is GAGVSQSPSNKVTEKGKDVELRCDPISGHTALYWYRQSLGQGLEFLIYFQGNSAPDKSGLPSDRFSAERTGGSVSTLTIQRTQQEDSAVYLCASSVGGYTEAFFGQGTRLTVV.

This clone was counted between two and nine times. This chain joins TRBV6-5 and TRBJ1-2; D may be TRBD1 (6 bases). V lost 4 bases to trimming and J lost 6 bases, with 21 bases between them. The germline V gene encodes CDR1 MNHEY and CDR2 SVGAGI. The CDR3 runs 16 residues. CDR3 coding DNA: TGTGCCAGCAGTTTATACCAGGGGCCCGGGGGGCATGGCTACACCTTC. As protein: CASSLYQGPGGHGYTF.

The V call is TRBV4-2, the J call TRBJ1-4; possible D gene TRBD1, 5 bases. V was shortened by 3 bases and J by 6 bases, with 11 bases between the two germline ends. This CDR3 is 14 amino acids long. Per germline, CDR1 LGHNA and CDR2 YNFKEQ. DNA for the CDR3: TGTGCCAGCAGCCAGGGGGGAGCTTATGAAAAACTGTTTTTT. Translation: CASSQGGAYEKLFF.

The chain couples TRBV15 to TRBJ1-4; perhaps TRBD1 as D (5 bases). V was cut by 5 bases and J by 0 bases, with 10 bases left in between. This CDR3 region has 15 residues. Germline V lookup: CDR1 LNHNV, CDR2 YYDKDF (reference sequence). DNA of the CDR3: TGTGCCACCAGCCTTCGACAGACAACTAATGAAAAACTGTTTTTT. Translated: CATSLRQTTNEKLFF.

With respect to this clone: A read error may produce the germline difference seen at one junction end. The chain joins TRBV29-1 to TRBJ1-2, with D tentatively TRBD1 (6 bases). This CDR3 spans 13 amino acids. Per the germline V gene, CDR1 is SQVTM and CDR2 is ANQGSEA. In DNA form, the CDR3 reads TGCAGCGTCTTTGGACAGACTAACTATGGCTACATCTTC. Protein product: CSVFGQTNYGYIF.

V gene TRBV19 combines with J gene TRBJ2-3; 14 positions agree with TRBD2. Trimming at V came to 7 bases and at J to 7 bases, leaving 7 bases not matched to a gene. CDR1 LNHDA and CDR2 SQIVND come from the germline V gene (reference sequence). The CDR3 has 15 amino acids. CDR3 nucleotides: TGTGCCAGTAAGACTAGCGGGGGGGCCGGGAATACGCAGTATTTT. Residues: CASKTSGGAGNTQYF.

The V call is TRBV2, the J call TRBJ2-2, with D perhaps being TRBD1 or TRBD2 (5 bases each). The V gene's germline CDR1 is SNHLY and CDR2 FYNNEI. CDR3 length: 11 amino acids. The ends were cut back, 10 bases at V and 5 bases at J, with 8 bases in the middle. The CDR3 DNA follows: TGTGCCACCAGGGAGACCGGGGAGCTGTTTTTT. Residues: CATRETGELFF.